This T cell receptor (beta chain) was retrieved from a study of cytomegalovirus exposure and HLA in healthy donors. PCR involved 60 Vbeta and 13 Jbeta primers. TCRdb's table, derived via immunoSEQ multiplex PCR, lists solely in-frame clones and lacks some. The sample shows 150,000 to 200,000 clones, more than 60% of them seen only once. This clone has a handful of counts. J gave up 7 bases and V 1 base, and 5 bases lay outside the gene matches. The CDR3 spans 15 residues. CDR1 MGHRA and CDR2 YSYEKL come from the germline V gene. The TCR comes from a woman younger than 45 in good health and CMV-seropositive. The sample comprised PBMCs. This chain joins TRBV4-1 and TRBJ2-1; 9 nucleotides align to TRBD2. The CDR3 nucleotides read TGCGCCAGCAGCCAAGGGTCTAGCGGGAAGAATGAGCAGTTCTTC. Amino acids: CASSQGSSGKNEQFF.